This T cell receptor beta chain emerged from a study of T cell repertoires in cytomegalovirus infection. Study in general: Public TCR beta signatures marked donors with CMV infection and the matching HLA.

Overall study findings and caveats: Pooled public TCR beta family frequency picked out CMV carriers with the relevant HLA. CMV-specific TCR beta clonotypes restricted by HLA-C dominated the ex vivo response.

On this clonotype itself: The antigen is unknown.

Germline CDR1 is SGHTA and CDR2 is FQGNSA. The V gene end was trimmed by 3 bases and the J gene end by 0 bases; junction bases not matched to a gene: 8. The CDR3 is 16 residues long. TCRdb itself ran the reads through MiXCR, one entry per CDR3 protein. This table has about 440,000 distinct CDR3 sequences, approximately 33% appearing once. Sequenced material: PBMCs. This receptor was obtained from a human donor in good health (CMV status not recorded). Some clones in this sample may be carry-over from other donors' samples. The chain links TRBV7-2 to TRBJ2-7; 7 positions agree with TRBD2. CDR3 in DNA: TGTGCCAGCAGCTTGTTCACCGGCGGGAGCTCCTACGAGCAGTACTTC. It yields the protein CASSLFTGGSSYEQYF. The entire variable domain, with the rest obtained from reference TRBV7-2 and TRBJ2-7, is as follows: GAGVSQSPSNKVTEKGKDVELRCDPISGHTALYWYRQSLGQGLEFLIYFQGNSAPDKSGLPSDRFSAERTGGSVSTLTIQRTQQEDSAVYLCASSLFTGGSSYEQYFGPGTRLTVT.